What follows is one T cell receptor (beta chain) and its context. Only in-frame clones appear in the TCRdb table, and some are missing; sequencing was by immunoSEQ multiplex PCR. The sample holds 50,000 to 65,000 clones, approximately 91% seen once. This specimen comes from a study of T cell changes during pregnancy in multiple sclerosis. This clonotype was obtained from a female donor with multiple sclerosis, enrolled in a pregnancy study. The specimen was peripheral blood, collected in the second trimester of pregnancy.

The CDR3 DNA reads as TGTGCCACCAGCACAAACAGGCGGCCCTACGGGGGGTCCCTTAACACCGGGGAGCTGTTTTTT. It codes for CATSTNRRPYGGSLNTGELFF. The gene calls are TRBV15 and TRBJ2-2, with 7 bases fitting TRBD2. The trim removed 4 bases at V and 2 bases at J, leaving 22 bases unmatched. This CDR3 is 21 amino acids long. Germline-derived CDR1 and CDR2 are LNHNV and YYDKDF (reference sequence).